This T cell receptor (beta chain) was sequenced during a study of monozygotic twins with inflammatory bowel disease. Study conclusions and caveats: Possibly because of limited power, concordant and discordant twins showed no difference in repertoire similarity. Extra variability in the repertoires of patients may have come from differing immunosuppressive treatments.

As concerns this clonotype: Its antigen is not known.

This CDR3 is 14 amino acids long. Germline loops: CDR1 SGHNT, CDR2 YENEEA. Each CDR3 protein gets one entry in TCRdb, which reprocessed the 5' RACE reads and gives no DNA. The sample holds 300,000 to 450,000 distinct CDR3 sequences. Researchers collected over 2 ml of blood per donor. Blood samples, whole and unsorted for T cells, yielded the isolated total RNA. This clonotype originated in a human donor with ulcerative colitis or Crohn's disease, or a healthy co-twin of an affected twin (not recorded which). Material for sequencing was blood. V is TRBV11-3 and J is TRBJ2-3. This CDR3 reads CASSPRGTTDTQNF.